This T cell receptor beta chain was profiled in a study of T cell repertoires in cytomegalovirus infection. In the study overall: Based on public TCR beta signatures, there were indications of CMV infection and of a matching HLA type. Study results and caveats: Identification of carriers of CMV plus the relevant HLA was achieved through cumulative public TCR beta family frequency. It was HLA-C-restricted CMV-specific TCR beta clonotypes that dominated the response ex vivo.

With respect to this clonotype: Its target is unknown.

The V gene lost 3 bases and the J gene lost 4 bases, with 23 bases spanning the gap. The CDR3 is 19 amino acids. Germline values: CDR1 KGHDR, CDR2 SFDVKD. Using its own MiXCR run on the reads, TCRdb lists one record per CDR3 protein. This sample has 270,000 or so distinct CDR3 sequences, with 15% to 20% found just once. This sequence originates from a human donor in good health (CMV status not recorded). Some clones in this sample may be carry-over from other donors' samples. This chain connects TRBV24-1 to TRBJ2-2; D may be TRBD2 (6 bases). The sequenced sample consisted of CD8+ T cells from PBMCs. CDR3 coding DNA: TGTGCCACCAGTGATCATCTAGGGACTTATAGACAAACCACCGGGGAGCTGTTTTTT. This sequence encodes CATSDHLGTYRQTTGELFF.